A selection of T cell receptor beta chains follows, all from one sample in a study of PD-L1 blockade in urothelial cancer. Clones were read by immunoSEQ multiplex PCR, and TCRdb kept only the in-frame ones, dropping some. In the table there are more than 95,000 clones, about 89% of which are singletons. This sample comprised PBMCs, obtained around atezolizumab (anti-PD-L1) treatment. These receptors were taken from a man in his fifties or sixties with urothelial cancer. CDR3s include the opening cysteine and the closing phenylalanine or tryptophan. Fields, in order: V gene, J gene, CDR3 protein.

>TRBV4-2|TRBJ2-3
CASSQVAGGTDTQYF
>TRBV7-9|TRBJ1-2
CASSSQVNGYTF
>TRBV7-3|TRBJ2-3
CASSFADTQYF
>TRBV5-8|TRBJ2-2
CASSLTSSGELFF
>TRBV2|TRBJ2-5
CASRVNSGETQYF
>TRBV7-3|TRBJ2-5
CASSLLGTIEKETQYF
>TRBV19|TRBJ2-7
CASSLSGQPYEQYF
>TRBV13|TRBJ1-3
CASSLRQGRSGNTIYF
>TRBV5-4|TRBJ1-2
CASIGFSGQANGYTF
>TRBV9|TRBJ2-5
CASAGAGETQYF
>TRBV18|TRBJ2-5
CASSPEQLLQESQYF
>TRBV2|TRBJ1-2
CASSELLNYGYTF
>TRBV5-1|TRBJ2-7
CASSRLTSGSSLYEQYF
>TRBV7-9|TRBJ1-2
CASSPRQQNYGYTF
>TRBV5-6|TRBJ2-3
CASSLAASGETTDTQYF
>TRBV5-1|TRBJ1-1
CASSLQENTEAFF
>TRBV11-2|TRBJ2-1
CASRRTGPYNEQFF
>TRBV9|TRBJ2-3
CASSVGLAGGFTQYF
>TRBV7-6|TRBJ2-2
CASSPYPERGTNTGELFF
>TRBV7-8|TRBJ2-7
CASSEDRRDEQYF
>TRBV11-1|TRBJ2-7
CASSLAEGDYEQYF
>TRBV4-2|TRBJ2-6
CASSLSGHQSGANVLTF
>TRBV15|TRBJ2-7
CATSPSPTGSYEQYF
>TRBV11-2|TRBJ2-5
CASSLVTAVKETQYF
>TRBV28|TRBJ1-1
CASSSGTAMNTEAFF
>TRBV4-2|TRBJ1-6
CASSHAPGQEVSSYNSPLHF
>TRBV27|TRBJ1-2
CASSLGFGYGYTF
>TRBV6-5|TRBJ1-6
CASSPGGAVQSPLHF
>TRBV20-1|TRBJ2-7
CSAETAEQYF
>TRBV4-1|TRBJ2-7
CASSSQGVSYEQYF
>TRBV11-3|TRBJ1-2
CASAQGLSGYTF
>TRBV7-9|TRBJ2-1
CASSPLPGYHNEQFF
>TRBV4-1|TRBJ1-4
CASSPDRSREKLFF
>TRBV30|TRBJ1-4
CAWSRRATNEKLFF
>TRBV5-1|TRBJ2-1
CASSLRADSYNEQFF
>TRBV19|TRBJ2-1
CASSILRGGLRPSSYNEQFF
>TRBV5-6|TRBJ2-7
CASSFLGQGNYEQYF
>TRBV10-3|TRBJ2-5
CAISRQGAQETQYF
>TRBV30|TRBJ1-1
CAWSVDRVGRVNTEAFF
>TRBV6-1|TRBJ2-3
CASINGGAGADTQYF
>TRBV7-9|TRBJ1-1
CASSQLPNTEAFF
>TRBV10-3|TRBJ2-3
CASTPSAGGLKDTQYF
>TRBV30|TRBJ1-4
CALEAGLGTNEKLFF
>TRBV25-1|TRBJ2-2
CASSAGLAGTGELFF
>TRBV7-9|TRBJ1-3
CASSLRTGANSGNTIYF
>TRBV9|TRBJ2-1
CASSVGNLGVQFF
>TRBV10-3|TRBJ2-1
CAITDPGLAGVAYNEQFF
>TRBV7-2|TRBJ2-1
CASSSGLAGVDEQFF
>TRBV25-1|TRBJ2-4
CASPSGGRTPSGKNIQYF
>TRBV5-4|TRBJ1-4
CASSFQGLNEKLFF
>TRBV5-1|TRBJ2-3
CASSFSGASTDTQYF
>TRBV2|TRBJ2-7
CASSYSRISYEQYF
>TRBV29-1|TRBJ2-3
CSVPGWVHTDTQYF
>TRBV28|TRBJ2-7
CASSGGFYEQYF
>TRBV7-8|TRBJ2-7
CASSSTSSYEQYF
>TRBV4-2|TRBJ1-2
CASSHRVYGYTF
>TRBV19|TRBJ2-2
CASSDRGYTGELFF
>TRBV7-3|TRBJ1-1
CASRNQGGNTEAFF
>TRBV7-3|TRBJ2-5
CASSMEQGLGGETQYF